These 22 T cell receptor beta chains came from one sample sequenced in a study of beta chain features in type 1 diabetes (dated by TCRdb to the late 2010s). Here is what the overall study found, with its caveats: Type 1 diabetes patients showed a moderate but significant shortening of TCRB CDR3 length in all four CD4+ subsets.

Antigens of these TCRs are unknown. The protocol used for the library was the immunoSEQ multiplex PCR assay. The High Capacity cDNA Reverse Transcription Kit was used to reverse transcribe all of the isolated RNA, meaning that expressed TCRB transcripts were what got sequenced. What TCRdb holds here is the immuneACCESS table cut down to in-frame rearrangements. Part of the clones is not present; checked against another copy, under half of the missing clones reflect an unresolved V gene, and the others are unexplained. The sample table records some 250,000 clones; roughly 10% of these occur just once. Around 0.017% of the sample is in the top ten clones. The sample taken for sequencing was naive CD4+ T cells from blood. Per the publication, the cell subset or site label means: true naive CD4+ T cells. These receptors originate from a man aged 25 to 40 with type 1 diabetes.

J is TRBJ1-1 and V is TRBV7-3, with no clear D. The V end lost 3 bases, the J end lost 5 bases, and 10 bases lay between the germline ends. Germline values: CDR1 SGHTA, CDR2 FQGTGA. The CDR3 sequence is 13 residues long. As DNA, the CDR3 is TGTGCCAGCAGCTTTAACCGGGAAACTGAAGCTTTCTTT. As protein: CASSFNRETEAFF. Based on the CDR3 plus reference TRBV7-3 and TRBJ1-1, the full variable domain is GAGVSQTPSNKVTEKGKYVELRCDPISGHTALYWYRQSLGQGPEFLIYFQGTGAADDSGLPNDRFFAVRPEGSVSTLKIQRTERGDSAVYLCASSFNRETEAFFGQGTRLTVV.

The V gene is TRBV5-1, the J gene TRBJ1-2; D uncertain. The CDR3 is 15 amino acids. The V gene's germline CDR1 is SGHRS and CDR2 YFSETQ. V lost 0 bases to trimming and J lost 3 bases, with 12 bases between them. The CDR3 is CASSLGVGDDYGYTF. CDR3 in DNA: TGCGCCAGCAGCTTGGGGGTTGGAGATGACTATGGCTACACCTTC.

This clone has a handful of counts. The gene calls are TRBV18 and TRBJ1-4; 8 bases match TRBD1. The CDR3 loop spans 16 amino acids. Germline assignment: CDR1 KGHSH and CDR2 LQKENI. With 3 bases clipped from V and 6 bases from J, the junction kept 9 bases outside the gene matches. Here the CDR3 reads CASSPRSTGADEKLFF. The CDR3 coding sequence is TGTGCCAGCTCACCGCGTTCGACAGGGGCGGATGAAAAACTGTTTTTT.

CDR3 sequence (DNA): TGCGCCAGCAGCTTGGCGGGAGCCCTCGCAGATACGCAGTATTTT. Translation gives CASSLAGALADTQYF. The chain carries TRBV5-1 and TRBJ2-3; D might be TRBD2 (6 bases). Trimming left V 0 bases short and J 4 bases short, with 12 bases between. The germline gives CDR1 SGHRS, CDR2 YFSETQ. The CDR3 is 15 amino acids.

This clone was counted once. The chain recombines TRBV4-2 with TRBJ1-2, with 8 bases identical to TRBD1. CDR3 size: 15 residues. J lost 4 bases, V lost 4 bases, and 8 bases had no gene match. Per germline, CDR1 LGHNA and CDR2 YNFKEQ. In nucleotides, the CDR3 is TGTGCCAGCAGCCTCACCGGGACAGGATCCTATGGCTACACCTTC. It codes for CASSLTGTGSYGYTF.

V usage is TRBV2 and J usage is TRBJ2-4, with 7 bases that match TRBD1. The germline V gene has CDR1 SNHLY and CDR2 FYNNEI. The CDR3 consists of 14 residues. Trimming took 3 bases from V and 9 from J; bases not matched to a gene: 8. The CDR3 sequence is CASSDGTALSIQYF. CDR3 nucleotides: TGTGCCAGCAGTGACGGGACAGCTTTGTCCATTCAGTACTTC. The variable domain in full, with the rest retrieved from reference TRBV2 and TRBJ2-4, is EPEVTQTPSHQVTQMGQEVILRCVPISNHLYFYWYRQILGQKVEFLVSFYNNEISEKSEIFDDQFSVERPDGSNFTLKIRSTKLEDSAMYFCASSDGTALSIQYFGAGTRLSVL.

This clone was detected a few times. The rearrangement links TRBV7-3 to TRBJ2-1, with 8 nucleotides matching TRBD1. The V and J ends lost 4 bases and 7 bases, in that order; junction bases with no gene match: 9. CDR1 and CDR2 from the germline V gene are SGHTA and FQGTGA. This CDR3 has 15 residues. The CDR3 region is CASSYPRTGINEQFF. In DNA form, the CDR3 reads TGTGCCAGCAGCTACCCAAGGACAGGGATAAATGAGCAGTTCTTC.

This clone was seen a handful of times. The rearrangement uses TRBV5-6 and TRBJ2-7; tentative D call: TRBD1 (5 bases). CDR1 is SGHDT and CDR2 is YYEEEE in the germline V gene. Trimming stripped 1 base from V and 2 bases from J, with 7 bases between. This CDR3 region has 13 residues. CDR3 loop: CASSLPGTYEQYF. CDR3 nucleotide sequence: TGTGCCAGCAGCTTGCCAGGGACCTACGAGCAGTACTTC.

V usage is TRBV5-1 and J usage is TRBJ1-1, with 9 bases identical to TRBD1. The germline V gene encodes CDR1 SGHRS and CDR2 YFSETQ. The CDR3 has 14 amino acids. V was pared by 0 bases and J by 4 bases, with 1 base of the junction left unmatched. CDR3 in amino acids: CASSLGDRATEAFF. Written as DNA, the CDR3 is TGCGCCAGCAGCTTGGGGGACAGGGCCACTGAAGCTTTCTTT. The full variable domain, rest sourced from reference TRBV5-1 and TRBJ1-1, is KAGVTQTPRYLIKTRGQQVTLSCSPISGHRSVSWYQQTPGQGLQFLFEYFSETQRNKGNFPGRFSGRQFSNSRSEMNVSTLELGDSALYLCASSLGDRATEAFFGQGTRLTVV.

V usage is TRBV25-1 and J usage is TRBJ1-5, with 7 nucleotides matching TRBD1. Germline V lookup: CDR1 MGHDK, CDR2 SYGVNS. V lost 9 bases, J lost 2 bases, and 4 bases stayed unmatched. The CDR3 has 13 residues. The CDR3: CASTDRGNQPQHF. The CDR3 nucleotides are TGTGCCAGTACAGACAGGGGCAATCAGCCCCAGCATTTT. Full variable domain (missing parts from reference TRBV25-1 and TRBJ1-5): EADIYQTPRYLVIGTGKKITLECSQTMGHDKMYWYQQDPGMELHLIHYSYGVNSTEKGDLSSESTVSRIRTEHFPLTLESARPSHTSQYLCASTDRGNQPQHFGDGTRLSIL.

V usage is TRBV13 and J usage is TRBJ2-3; TRBD1 might be the D (5 bases). This CDR3 comprises 13 residues. The V end lost 0 bases, the J end lost 8 bases, and 9 bases lay between the germline ends. CDR1 is PRHDT and CDR2 is FYEKMQ in the germline V gene (reference sequence). Written as DNA, the CDR3 is TGTGCCAGCAGCTTAGGCCGTGGGGCTACGCAGTATTTT. Protein: CASSLGRGATQYF.

In this sample, this clone turned up a few times. The rearrangement uses TRBV27 and TRBJ1-5; TRBD1 aligns across 8 bases. The junction had 5 bases not matched to a gene; V was cut back by 6 bases and J by 1 base. Looked up from germline, CDR1 is MNHEY and CDR2 is SMNVEV (reference sequence). The CDR3 has 15 residues. This CDR3 reads CASSPYRGSNQPQHF. CDR3 bases: TGTGCCAGCAGCCCGTACAGGGGGAGCAATCAGCCCCAGCATTTT.

This clone was picked up a small number of times. The chain joins TRBV30 to TRBJ1-4; 11 bases agree with TRBD1. The CDR3 spans 14 residues. The junction had 8 bases not matched to a gene; V was cut back by 3 bases and J by 11 bases. The germline V gene encodes CDR1 GTSNPN and CDR2 SVGIG (reference sequence). The DNA for the CDR3 is TGTGCCTGGAGCGCCGGGACAGGGGGAGGGAAACTGTTTTTT. It encodes CAWSAGTGGGKLFF.

V usage is TRBV28 and J usage is TRBJ2-2; D gene unclear. The CDR3 runs 12 residues. Trimming left V 7 bases short and J 5 bases short, with 8 bases between. CDR1 MDHEN and CDR2 SYDVKM come from the germline V gene. The CDR3 here is CASNLRTGELFF. The CDR3 nucleotides read TGTGCCAGCAACTTGAGAACCGGGGAGCTGTTTTTT.

Only a few counts were recorded for this clone. V usage is TRBV23-1 and J usage is TRBJ2-5; D is ambiguous. TRBV23-1 is known as an ORF, though its function is uncertain. V was clipped by 0 bases and J by 4 bases, with 21 bases between them. This CDR3 has 18 amino acids. CDR3 in amino acids: CASSQSPWRTHRRETQYF. CDR3 coding DNA: TGCGCCAGCAGTCAATCGCCCTGGAGAACTCATCGAAGAGAGACCCAGTACTTC.

The genes are TRBV30 and TRBJ2-7; 9 bases map to TRBD1. Germline V gene lookup returns CDR1 GTSNPN and CDR2 SVGIG (reference sequence). Losses at the gene ends were 6 bases for V and 1 base for J; bases not matched to a gene: 4. This CDR3 has 13 amino acids. CDR3 amino acids: CACEGTGSYEQYF. The CDR3 nucleotides are TGTGCCTGTGAAGGGACAGGGTCCTACGAGCAGTACTTC.

The chain links TRBV27 to TRBJ1-5; TRBD1 matches at 7 bases. J gave up 2 bases and V 4 bases, and 8 bases lay outside the gene matches. The CDR3 runs 16 residues. Germline V CDR1 and CDR2: MNHEY, SMNVEV (reference sequence). The CDR3, as DNA: TGTGCCAGCAGTTGGACAGGTTTATCTGGCAATCAGCCCCAGCATTTT. It is translated as CASSWTGLSGNQPQHF.

In this sample, this clone turned up a few times. This chain joins TRBV7-8 and TRBJ1-1; D is possibly TRBD1 (6 bases). Trimming removed 3 bases at V and 3 bases at J, with 11 bases between. Germline V lookup: CDR1 SGHVS, CDR2 FQNEAQ. The CDR3 is made up of 14 amino acids. The CDR3 is CASSFAGADTEAFF. The CDR3, as DNA: TGTGCCAGCAGCTTTGCGGGGGCGGACACTGAAGCTTTCTTT.

This chain links TRBV5-4 with TRBJ2-7; weak D call: TRBD2 (6 bases). This CDR3 contains 13 residues. V lost 5 bases and J 3 bases, leaving 12 bases between the germline ends. Per the germline V gene, CDR1 is SGHNT and CDR2 is YYREEE (reference sequence). The CDR3 coding sequence is TGTGCCAGCAGGTCCGGGGGAAACTACGAGCAGTACTTC. Its protein product is CASRSGGNYEQYF. Based on the CDR3 plus reference TRBV5-4 and TRBJ2-7, the full variable domain is ETGVTQSPTHLIKTRGQQVTLRCSSQSGHNTVSWYQQALGQGPQFIFQYYREEENGRGNFPPRFSGLQFPNYSSELNVNALELDDSALYLCASRSGGNYEQYFGPGTRLTVT.

The chain joins TRBV6-4 to TRBJ1-5; possibly TRBD1 for D (6 bases). CDR1 is MRHNA, CDR2 SNTAGT, per germline. There are 12 residues in the CDR3. V lost 8 bases, J lost 8 bases, and 13 bases lay in between. The CDR3 protein is CASQGLRKPQHF. For the CDR3, the DNA is TGTGCCAGCCAGGGGCTTAGGAAGCCCCAGCATTTT.

In the case of this clone: The same CDR3 arises from other DNA sequences in this sample as well. The rearrangement links TRBV15 to TRBJ2-7; no definite D call. Trimming took off 0 bases at V and 0 bases at J, with 3 bases between the two ends. This CDR3 has 13 residues. Germline CDR1 is LNHNV and CDR2 is YYDKDF (reference sequence). The CDR3 DNA sequence: TGTGCCACCAGCAGAGACAGCTCCTACGAGCAGTACTTC. It is translated as CATSRDSSYEQYF.

There are a few counts of this clone. The genes are TRBV5-1 and TRBJ1-1; no reliable D call. V gave up 2 bases and J gave up 3 bases, with 8 bases separating them. The CDR3 is made up of 13 amino acids. Germline CDR1 is SGHRS and CDR2 is YFSETQ. The CDR3, as DNA: TGCGCCAGCAGCTTTTCCCGGGACACTGAAGCTTTCTTT. Its protein is CASSFSRDTEAFF. Drawing the rest from reference TRBV5-1 and TRBJ1-1, the complete variable domain is KAGVTQTPRYLIKTRGQQVTLSCSPISGHRSVSWYQQTPGQGLQFLFEYFSETQRNKGNFPGRFSGRQFSNSRSEMNVSTLELGDSALYLCASSFSRDTEAFFGQGTRLTVV.